Listed here is a single T cell receptor (beta chain). Compared with germline, one end of the junction differs, possibly owing to a read error. The entry originates in a study of shared clonotypes between healthy human individuals. The germline V gene has CDR1 MDHEN and CDR2 SYDVKM. CDR3 size: 15 residues. Data came from immunoSEQ multiplex PCR; TCRdb stores just in-frame clones and leaves some out. Of some 1,100,000 clones in the sample, around 78% were seen once. The chain recombines TRBV28 with TRBJ1-6, with D possibly matching TRBD1 (5 bases). The source material was memory CD4+ T cells from PBMCs. The subset was: CD45RA-negative fraction. The receptor was derived from a man between 18 and 35 years old in good health. Some clones in this sample may be carry-over from other donors' samples. The CDR3 here is CASSLDSSNNSPLHF. Written as DNA, the CDR3 is TGTGCCAGCAGTTTAGACAGCTCCAATAATTCACCCCTCCACTTT.